The source of this T cell receptor (beta chain) is a study of T cell responses to AZD1222 COVID-19 vaccine. Concerning this clone: Other DNA sequences in this specimen translate into the identical CDR3.

Assay used: immunoSEQ multiplex PCR; TCRdb lists only in-frame clones, some missing. The sample has some 140,000 clones; around 90% are singletons. Germline trimming cut 3 bases from V and 4 bases from J; bases unmatched to any gene: 4. CDR1 KGHSH and CDR2 LQKENI come from the germline V gene. This CDR3 comprises 14 residues. The sequencing used peripheral blood, collected on day 0 of AZD1222 vaccination. The genes are TRBV18 and TRBJ2-3, with 7 bases lining up with TRBD1. The source of this sequence is an adult in good health. The CDR3 here is CASSPGTVADTQYF. The CDR3 DNA follows: TGTGCCAGCTCACCCGGGACAGTGGCAGATACGCAGTATTTT.